This T cell receptor beta chain came from a study of metastatic and nonmetastatic thyroid tumors. Study at large: Where malignant and benign thyroid patients were concerned, repertoires were compared across blood and tumor or nodule tissue. Findings of the study overall: A significant increase in TCR beta diversity was reportedly seen in malignant thyroid tumors relative to benign nodules, in blood and tumor.

In the source study's methods: Differences in CDR3 between clinicopathological groups were drawn on to build a classifier intended to discriminate distant-metastatic papillary thyroid cancer patients. TCRdb reprocessed the PCR reads using MiXCR. For this entry, the V and J calls and clone size follow TCRdb and not the study's own pipeline. Among fewer than 35,000 clones listed, roughly a sixth were seen once. Nobody among the patients had been given any treatment before thyroid surgery. V was cut by 5 bases and J by 7 bases, with 18 bases left in between. The CDR3 sequence is 14 residues long. This clone was seen a few times. What it recognizes is unknown.

Material: blood. The clonotype was recovered from a male donor with papillary thyroid cancer or a benign thyroid nodule (not recorded which). Some clones in this sample may be carry-over from other donors' samples. V is TRBV12-3 or TRBV12-4 and J is TRBJ2-7, with D maybe TRBD1 (6 bases). The CDR3 protein is CASSIQGTAGEQYF. The CDR3 DNA follows: TGTGCCAGCAGTATTCAGGGGACCGCCGGGGAGCAGTACTTC.